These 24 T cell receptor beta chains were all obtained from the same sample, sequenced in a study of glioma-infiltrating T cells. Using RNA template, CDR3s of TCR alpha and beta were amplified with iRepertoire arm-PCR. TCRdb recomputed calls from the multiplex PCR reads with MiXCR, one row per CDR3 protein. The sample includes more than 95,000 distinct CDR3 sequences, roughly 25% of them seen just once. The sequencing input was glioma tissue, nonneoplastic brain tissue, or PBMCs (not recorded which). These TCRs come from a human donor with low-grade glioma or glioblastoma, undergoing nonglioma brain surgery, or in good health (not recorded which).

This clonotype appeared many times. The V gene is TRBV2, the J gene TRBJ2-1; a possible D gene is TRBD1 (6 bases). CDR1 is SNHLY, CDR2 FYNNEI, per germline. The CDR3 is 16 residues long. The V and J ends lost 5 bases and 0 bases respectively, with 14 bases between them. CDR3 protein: CASSFQGSSSYNEQFF. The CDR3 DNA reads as TGTGCCAGCAGTTTCCAGGGGAGTAGCTCCTACAATGAGCAGTTCTTC.

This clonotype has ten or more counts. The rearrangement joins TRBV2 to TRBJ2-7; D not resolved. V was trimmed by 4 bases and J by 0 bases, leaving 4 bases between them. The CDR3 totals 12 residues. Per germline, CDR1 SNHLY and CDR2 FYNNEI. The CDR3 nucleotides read TGTGCCAGCAGTGGGAGCTCCTACGAGCAGTACTTC. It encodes CASSGSSYEQYF.

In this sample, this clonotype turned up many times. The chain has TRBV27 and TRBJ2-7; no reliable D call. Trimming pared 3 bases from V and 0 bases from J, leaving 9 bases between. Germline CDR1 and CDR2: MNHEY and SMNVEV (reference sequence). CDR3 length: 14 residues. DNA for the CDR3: TGTGCCAGCAGTTTCCTCCCGAGCTCCTACGAGCAGTACTTC. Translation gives CASSFLPSSYEQYF.

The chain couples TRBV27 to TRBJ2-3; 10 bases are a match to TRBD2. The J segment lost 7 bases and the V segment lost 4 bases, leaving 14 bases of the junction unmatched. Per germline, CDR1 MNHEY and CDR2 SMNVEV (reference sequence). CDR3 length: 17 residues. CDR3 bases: TGTGCCAGCAGTTCCCGAATAGCGGGGGGACCTACAAATACGCAGTATTTT. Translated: CASSSRIAGGPTNTQYF.

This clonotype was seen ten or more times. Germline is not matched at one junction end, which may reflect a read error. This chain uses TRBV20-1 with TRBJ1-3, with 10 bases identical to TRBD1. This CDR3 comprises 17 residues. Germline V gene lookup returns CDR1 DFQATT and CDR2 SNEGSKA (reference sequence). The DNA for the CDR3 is TGCAGTGCCCGGGACAGGGGAGAAACATACCGTGGAAGCACCATATATTTT. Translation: CSARDRGETYRGSTIYF.

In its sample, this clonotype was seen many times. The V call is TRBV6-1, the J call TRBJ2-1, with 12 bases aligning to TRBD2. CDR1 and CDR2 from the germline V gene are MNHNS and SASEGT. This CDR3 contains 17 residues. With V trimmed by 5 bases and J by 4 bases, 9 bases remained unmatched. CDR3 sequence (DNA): TGTGCCAGCAGTCCCCTAGCGGGAGGGCCAAGGTACAATGAGCAGTTCTTC. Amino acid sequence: CASSPLAGGPRYNEQFF.

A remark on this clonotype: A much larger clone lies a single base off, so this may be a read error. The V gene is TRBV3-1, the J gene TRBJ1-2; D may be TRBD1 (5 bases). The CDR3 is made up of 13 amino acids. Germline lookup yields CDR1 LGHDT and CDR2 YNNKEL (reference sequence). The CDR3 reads CASRQVGGYGYTF. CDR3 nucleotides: TGTGCCAGCAGACAAGTTGGGGGCTATGGCTACACCTTC.

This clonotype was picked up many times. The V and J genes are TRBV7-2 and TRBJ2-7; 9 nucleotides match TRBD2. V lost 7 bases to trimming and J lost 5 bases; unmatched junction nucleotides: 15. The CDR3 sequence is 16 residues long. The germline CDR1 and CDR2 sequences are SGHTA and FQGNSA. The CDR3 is CASTSGEREASDEQYF. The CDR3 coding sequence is TGTGCCAGCACCTCGGGGGAGCGGGAGGCCAGTGACGAGCAGTACTTC.

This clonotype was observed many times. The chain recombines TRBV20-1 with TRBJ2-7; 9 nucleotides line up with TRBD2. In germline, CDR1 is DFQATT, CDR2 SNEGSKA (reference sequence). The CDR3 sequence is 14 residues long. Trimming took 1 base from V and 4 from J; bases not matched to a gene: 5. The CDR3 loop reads CSARVAGESYEQYF. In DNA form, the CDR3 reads TGCAGTGCTAGAGTAGCGGGAGAGTCTTACGAGCAGTACTTC.

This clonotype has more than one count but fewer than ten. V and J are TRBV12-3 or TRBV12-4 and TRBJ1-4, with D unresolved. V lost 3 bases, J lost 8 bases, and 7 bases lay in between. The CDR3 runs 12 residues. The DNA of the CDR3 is TGTGCCAGCAGTTTGATAGCGGAAAAACTGTTTTTT. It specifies CASSLIAEKLFF.

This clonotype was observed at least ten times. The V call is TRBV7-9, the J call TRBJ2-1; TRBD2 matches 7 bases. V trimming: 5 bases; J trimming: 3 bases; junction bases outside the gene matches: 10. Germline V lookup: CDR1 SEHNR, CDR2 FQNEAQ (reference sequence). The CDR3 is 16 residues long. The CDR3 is CASSPSYAGVYNEQFF. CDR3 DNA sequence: TGTGCCAGCAGCCCTTCCTACGCGGGGGTCTACAATGAGCAGTTCTTC.

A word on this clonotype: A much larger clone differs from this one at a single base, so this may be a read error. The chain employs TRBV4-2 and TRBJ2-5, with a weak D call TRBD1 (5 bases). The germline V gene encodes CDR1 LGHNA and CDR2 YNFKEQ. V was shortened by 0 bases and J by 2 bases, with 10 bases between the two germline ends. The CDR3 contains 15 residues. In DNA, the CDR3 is TGTGCCAGCAGCCAAGATCCGACAGCACAAGAGACCCAGTACTTC. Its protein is CASSQDPTAQETQYF.

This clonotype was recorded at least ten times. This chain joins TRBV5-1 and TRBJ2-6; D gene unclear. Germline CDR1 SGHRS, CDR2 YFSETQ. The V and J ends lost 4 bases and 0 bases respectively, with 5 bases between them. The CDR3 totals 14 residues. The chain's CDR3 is CASSGNSGANVLTF. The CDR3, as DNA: TGCGCCAGCAGCGGTAACTCTGGGGCCAACGTCCTGACTTTC.

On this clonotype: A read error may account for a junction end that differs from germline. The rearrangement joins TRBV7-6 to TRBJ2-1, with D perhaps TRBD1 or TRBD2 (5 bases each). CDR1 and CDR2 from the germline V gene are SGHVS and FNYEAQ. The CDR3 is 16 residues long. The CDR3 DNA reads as TGTGCTAGCAGCCTGTCGGGACCGCCGAACACCGGGGAGCAGTTCTTC. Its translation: CASSLSGPPNTGEQFF. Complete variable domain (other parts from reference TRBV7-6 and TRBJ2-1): GAGVSQSPRYKVTKRGQDVALRCDPISGHVSLYWYRQALGQGPEFLTYFNYEAQQDKSGLPNDRFSAERPEGSISTLTIQRTEQRDSAMYRCASSLSGPPNTGEQFFGPGTRLTVL.

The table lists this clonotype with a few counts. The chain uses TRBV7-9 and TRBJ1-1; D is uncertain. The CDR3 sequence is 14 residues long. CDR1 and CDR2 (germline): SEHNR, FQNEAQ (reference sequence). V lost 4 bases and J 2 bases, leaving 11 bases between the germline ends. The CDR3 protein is CASSYGVPNTEAFF. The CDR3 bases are TGTGCCAGCAGCTACGGGGTGCCCAACACTGAAGCTTTCTTT. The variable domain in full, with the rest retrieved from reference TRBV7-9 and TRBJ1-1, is DTGVSQNPRHKITKRGQNVTFRCDPISEHNRLYWYRQTLGQGPEFLTYFQNEAQLEKSRLLSDRFSAERPKGSFSTLEIQRTEQGDSAMYLCASSYGVPNTEAFFGQGTRLTVV.

This CDR3 is CASSPVLARLGSGANVLTF. DNA for the CDR3: TGTGCCAGCAGTCCGGTTCTGGCCAGACTGGGATCTGGGGCCAACGTCCTGACTTTC. The gene calls are TRBV12-3 or TRBV12-4 and TRBJ2-6; D gene ambiguous. The CDR3 is 19 amino acids. The V end was cut by 5 bases, the J end by 1 base, with 21 bases between.

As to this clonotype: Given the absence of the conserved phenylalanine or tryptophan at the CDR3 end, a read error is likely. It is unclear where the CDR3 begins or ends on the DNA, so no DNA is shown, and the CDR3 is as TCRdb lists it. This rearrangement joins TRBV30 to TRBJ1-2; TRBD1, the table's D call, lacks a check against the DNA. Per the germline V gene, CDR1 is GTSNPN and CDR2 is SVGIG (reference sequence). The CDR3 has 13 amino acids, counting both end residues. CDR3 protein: CAWSPSHGQEPFN.

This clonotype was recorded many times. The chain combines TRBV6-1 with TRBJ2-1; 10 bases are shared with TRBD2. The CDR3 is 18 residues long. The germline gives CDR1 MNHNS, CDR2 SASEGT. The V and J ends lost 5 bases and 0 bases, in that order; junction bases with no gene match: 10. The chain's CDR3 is CASSSYSWTSGSYNEQFF. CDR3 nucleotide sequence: TGTGCCAGCAGTTCCTACTCGTGGACTAGCGGCTCCTACAATGAGCAGTTCTTC.

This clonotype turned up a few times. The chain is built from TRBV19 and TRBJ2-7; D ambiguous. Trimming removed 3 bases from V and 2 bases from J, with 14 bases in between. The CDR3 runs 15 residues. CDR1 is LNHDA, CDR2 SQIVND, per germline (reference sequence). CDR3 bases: TGTGCCAGTAGTATTTTTAAGGCGCCGACCTACGAGCAGTACTTC. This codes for CASSIFKAPTYEQYF.

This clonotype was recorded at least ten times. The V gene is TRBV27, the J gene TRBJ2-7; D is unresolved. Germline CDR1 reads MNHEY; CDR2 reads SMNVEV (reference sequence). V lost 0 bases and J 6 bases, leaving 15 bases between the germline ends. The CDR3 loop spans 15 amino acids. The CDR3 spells CASSLSAGSTAEQYF. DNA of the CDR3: TGTGCCAGCAGTTTATCCGCAGGTTCGACTGCCGAGCAGTACTTC.

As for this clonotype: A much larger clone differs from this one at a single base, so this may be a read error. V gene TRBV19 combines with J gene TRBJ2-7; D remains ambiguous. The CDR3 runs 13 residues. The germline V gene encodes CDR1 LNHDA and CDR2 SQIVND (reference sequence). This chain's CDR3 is CACSVRSSYEQYF. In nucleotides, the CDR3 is TGTGCCTGTAGTGTCCGGAGCTCCTACGAGCAGTACTTC.

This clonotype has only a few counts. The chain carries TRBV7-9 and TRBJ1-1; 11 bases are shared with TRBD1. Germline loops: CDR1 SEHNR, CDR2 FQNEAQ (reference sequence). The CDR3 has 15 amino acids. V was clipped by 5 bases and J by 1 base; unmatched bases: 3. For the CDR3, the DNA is TGTGCCAGCAGCCTAGGGACAGGGGGGAACACTGAAGCTTTCTTT. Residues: CASSLGTGGNTEAFF.

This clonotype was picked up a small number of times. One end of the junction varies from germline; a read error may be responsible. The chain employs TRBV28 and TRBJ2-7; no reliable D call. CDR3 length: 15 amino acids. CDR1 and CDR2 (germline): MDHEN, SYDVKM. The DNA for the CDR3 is TGTGCCAGCAGTTTACAGGCTTTCAGCTCCTACGAGCGGTACTTC. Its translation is CASSLQAFSSYERYF.

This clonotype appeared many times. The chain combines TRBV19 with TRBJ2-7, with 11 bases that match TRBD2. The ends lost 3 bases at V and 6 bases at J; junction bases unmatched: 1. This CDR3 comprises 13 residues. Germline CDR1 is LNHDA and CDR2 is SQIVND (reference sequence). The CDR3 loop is CASSITSGSEQYF. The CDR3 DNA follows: TGTGCCAGTAGTATTACTAGCGGGAGCGAGCAGTACTTC.